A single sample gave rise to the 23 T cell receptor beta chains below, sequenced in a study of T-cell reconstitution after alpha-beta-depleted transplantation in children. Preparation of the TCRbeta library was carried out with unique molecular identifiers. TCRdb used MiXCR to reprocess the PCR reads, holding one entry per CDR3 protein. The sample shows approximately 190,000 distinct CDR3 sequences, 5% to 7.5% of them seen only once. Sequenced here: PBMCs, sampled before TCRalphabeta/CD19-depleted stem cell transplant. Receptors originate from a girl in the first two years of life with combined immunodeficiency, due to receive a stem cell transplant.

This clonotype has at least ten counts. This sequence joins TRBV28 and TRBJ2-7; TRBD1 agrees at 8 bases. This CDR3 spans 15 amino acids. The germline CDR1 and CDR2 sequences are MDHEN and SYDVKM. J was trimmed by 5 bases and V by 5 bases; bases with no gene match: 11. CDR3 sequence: CASSPISPGGDEQYF. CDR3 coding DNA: TGTGCCAGCAGTCCGATCTCGCCAGGGGGCGACGAGCAGTACTTC.

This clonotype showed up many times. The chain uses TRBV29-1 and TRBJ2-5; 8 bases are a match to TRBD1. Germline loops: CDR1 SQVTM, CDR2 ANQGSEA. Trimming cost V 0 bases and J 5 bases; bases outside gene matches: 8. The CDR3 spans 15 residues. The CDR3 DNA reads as TGCAGCGTTGAAGATCCAGGGGGCGTCTGGGAGACCCAGTACTTC. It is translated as CSVEDPGGVWETQYF.

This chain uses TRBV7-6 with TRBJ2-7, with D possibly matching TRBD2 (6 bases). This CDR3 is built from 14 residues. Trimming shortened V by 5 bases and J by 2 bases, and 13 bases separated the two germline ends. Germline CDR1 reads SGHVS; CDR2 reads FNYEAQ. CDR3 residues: CASSPRLEAYEQYF. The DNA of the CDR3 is TGTGCCAGCAGCCCAAGACTAGAGGCCTACGAGCAGTACTTC.

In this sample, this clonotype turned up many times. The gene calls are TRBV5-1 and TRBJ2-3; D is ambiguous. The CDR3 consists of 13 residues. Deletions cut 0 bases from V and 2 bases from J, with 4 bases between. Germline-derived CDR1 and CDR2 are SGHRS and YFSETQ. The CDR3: CASSLAPTDTQYF. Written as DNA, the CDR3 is TGCGCCAGCAGCTTGGCCCCCACAGATACGCAGTATTTT.

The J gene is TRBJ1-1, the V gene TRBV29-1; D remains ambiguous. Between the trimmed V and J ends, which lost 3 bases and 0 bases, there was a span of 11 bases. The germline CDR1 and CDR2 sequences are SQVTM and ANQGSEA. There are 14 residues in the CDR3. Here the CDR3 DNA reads TGCAGCGTTGACAGATTGGGAATGAACACTGAAGCTTTCTTT. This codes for CSVDRLGMNTEAFF.

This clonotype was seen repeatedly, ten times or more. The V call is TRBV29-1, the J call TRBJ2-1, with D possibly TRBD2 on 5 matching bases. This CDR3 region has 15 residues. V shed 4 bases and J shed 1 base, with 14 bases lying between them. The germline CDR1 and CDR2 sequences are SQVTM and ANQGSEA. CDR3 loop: CSVGIGLSSYNEQFF. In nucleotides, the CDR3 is TGCAGCGTTGGAATCGGACTGAGTTCCTACAATGAGCAGTTCTTC.

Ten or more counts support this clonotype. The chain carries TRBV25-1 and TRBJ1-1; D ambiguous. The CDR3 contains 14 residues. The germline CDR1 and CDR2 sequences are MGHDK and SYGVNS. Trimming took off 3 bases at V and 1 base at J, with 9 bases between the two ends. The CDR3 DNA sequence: TGTGCCAGCAGTGAGTTCCTGGGGAACACTGAAGCTTTCTTT. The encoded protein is CASSEFLGNTEAFF.

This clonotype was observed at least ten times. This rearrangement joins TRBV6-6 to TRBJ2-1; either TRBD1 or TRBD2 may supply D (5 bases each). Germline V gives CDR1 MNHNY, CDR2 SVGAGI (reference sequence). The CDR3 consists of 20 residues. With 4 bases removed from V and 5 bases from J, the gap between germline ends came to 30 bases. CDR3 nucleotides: TGTGCCAGCAGTTTCGATCCGGGACCCACGTACACCCGAGCGAACAATGAGCAGTTCTTC. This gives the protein CASSFDPGPTYTRANNEQFF.

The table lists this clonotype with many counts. The DNA of the CDR3 is TGTGCCAGCAGCTTAGAGGCCGCGGGGGGTCCATGGGAGACCCAGTACTTC. Encoded protein: CASSLEAAGGPWETQYF. The rearrangement joins TRBV7-6 to TRBJ2-5, with 8 nucleotides matching TRBD2. J was trimmed by 5 bases and V by 1 base; bases with no gene match: 12. CDR1 and CDR2 from the germline V gene are SGHVS and FNYEAQ. The CDR3 loop spans 17 amino acids.

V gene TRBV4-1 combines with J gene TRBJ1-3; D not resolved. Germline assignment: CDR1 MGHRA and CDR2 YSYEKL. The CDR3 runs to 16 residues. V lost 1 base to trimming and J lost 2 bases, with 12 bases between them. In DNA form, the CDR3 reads TGCGCCAGCAGCCAAGGGGCGCATGCTACTGGAAACACCATATATTTT. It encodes CASSQGAHATGNTIYF.

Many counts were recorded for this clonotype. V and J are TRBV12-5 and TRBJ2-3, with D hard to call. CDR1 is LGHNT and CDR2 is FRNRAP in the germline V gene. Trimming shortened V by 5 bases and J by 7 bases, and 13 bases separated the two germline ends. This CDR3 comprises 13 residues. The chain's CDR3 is CASGPADFHTQYF. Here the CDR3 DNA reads TGTGCTAGTGGTCCCGCCGACTTCCATACGCAGTATTTT.

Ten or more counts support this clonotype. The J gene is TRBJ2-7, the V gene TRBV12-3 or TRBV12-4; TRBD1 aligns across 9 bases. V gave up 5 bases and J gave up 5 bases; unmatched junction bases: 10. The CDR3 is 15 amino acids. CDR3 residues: CASSDSGTGTNEQYF. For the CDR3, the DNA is TGTGCCAGCAGTGACTCCGGGACAGGGACAAACGAGCAGTACTTC.

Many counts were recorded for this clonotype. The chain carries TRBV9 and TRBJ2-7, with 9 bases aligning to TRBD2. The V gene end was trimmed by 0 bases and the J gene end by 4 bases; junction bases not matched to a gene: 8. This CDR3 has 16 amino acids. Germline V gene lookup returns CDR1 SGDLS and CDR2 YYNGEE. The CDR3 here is CASSVGAGGSFYEQYF. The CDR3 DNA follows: TGTGCCAGCAGCGTAGGAGCGGGAGGCTCCTTTTACGAGCAGTACTTC.

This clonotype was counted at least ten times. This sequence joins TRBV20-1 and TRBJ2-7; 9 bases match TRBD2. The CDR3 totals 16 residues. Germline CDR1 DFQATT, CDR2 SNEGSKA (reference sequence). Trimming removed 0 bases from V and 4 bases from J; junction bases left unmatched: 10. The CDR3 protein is CSARDGEREVTYEQYF. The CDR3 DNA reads TGCAGTGCTAGAGATGGGGAGCGGGAGGTCACGTACGAGCAGTACTTC.

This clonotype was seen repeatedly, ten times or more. CDR3 DNA sequence: TGTGCCACCAGCAGAGATAGTCTAGCGGCCACCTACAATGAGCAGTTCTTC. Translated: CATSRDSLAATYNEQFF. This chain joins TRBV15 and TRBJ2-1; 7 bases align to TRBD2. CDR1 is LNHNV and CDR2 is YYDKDF in the germline V gene (reference sequence). V lost 0 bases to trimming and J lost 2 bases; unmatched junction nucleotides: 7. The CDR3 contains 17 residues.

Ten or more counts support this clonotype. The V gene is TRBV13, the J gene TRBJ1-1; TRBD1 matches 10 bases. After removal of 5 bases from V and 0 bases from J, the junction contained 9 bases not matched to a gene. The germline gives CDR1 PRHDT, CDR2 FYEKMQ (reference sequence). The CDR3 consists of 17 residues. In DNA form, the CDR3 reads TGTGCCAGCAGCATCGGACAGGGGGAGGTTATGAACACTGAAGCTTTCTTT. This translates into CASSIGQGEVMNTEAFF.

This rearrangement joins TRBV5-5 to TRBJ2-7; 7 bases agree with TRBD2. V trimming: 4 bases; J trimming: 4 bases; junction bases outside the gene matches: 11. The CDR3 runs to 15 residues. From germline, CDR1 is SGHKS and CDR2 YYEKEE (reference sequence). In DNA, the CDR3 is TGTGCCAGCAGCGTGGGACTACCAACCCCTTACGAGCAGTACTTC. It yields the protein CASSVGLPTPYEQYF.

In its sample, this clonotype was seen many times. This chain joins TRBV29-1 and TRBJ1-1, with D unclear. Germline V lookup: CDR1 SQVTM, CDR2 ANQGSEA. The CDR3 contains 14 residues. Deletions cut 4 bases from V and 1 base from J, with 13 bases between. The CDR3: CSVVPLSGNTEAFF. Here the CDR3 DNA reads TGCAGCGTTGTCCCCCTGTCAGGGAACACTGAAGCTTTCTTT. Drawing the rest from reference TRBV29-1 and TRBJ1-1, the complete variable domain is SAVISQKPSRDICQRGTSLTIQCQVDSQVTMMFWYRQQPGQSLTLIATANQGSEATYESGFVIDKFPISRPNLTFSTLTVSNMSPEDSSIYLCSVVPLSGNTEAFFGQGTRLTVV.

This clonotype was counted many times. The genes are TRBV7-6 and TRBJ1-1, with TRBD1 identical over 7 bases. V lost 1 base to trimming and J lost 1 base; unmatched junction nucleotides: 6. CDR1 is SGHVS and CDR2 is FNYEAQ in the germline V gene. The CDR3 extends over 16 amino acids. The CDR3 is CASSLGIQGSNTEAFF. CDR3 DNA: TGTGCCAGCAGCTTAGGAATACAGGGGTCGAACACTGAAGCTTTCTTT.

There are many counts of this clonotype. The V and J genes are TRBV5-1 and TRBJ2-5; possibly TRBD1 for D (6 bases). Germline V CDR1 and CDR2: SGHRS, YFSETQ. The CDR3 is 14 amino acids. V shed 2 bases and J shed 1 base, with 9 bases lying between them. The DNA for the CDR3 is TGCGCCAGCAGCTTTTTGGACAGCCAAGAGACCCAGTACTTC. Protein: CASSFLDSQETQYF.

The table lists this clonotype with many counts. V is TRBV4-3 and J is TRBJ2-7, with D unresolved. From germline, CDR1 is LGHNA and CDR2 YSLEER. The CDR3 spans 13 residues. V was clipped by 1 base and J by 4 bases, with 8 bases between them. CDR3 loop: CASSQARYYEQYF. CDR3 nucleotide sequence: TGCGCCAGCAGCCAAGCGCGGTATTACGAGCAGTACTTC.

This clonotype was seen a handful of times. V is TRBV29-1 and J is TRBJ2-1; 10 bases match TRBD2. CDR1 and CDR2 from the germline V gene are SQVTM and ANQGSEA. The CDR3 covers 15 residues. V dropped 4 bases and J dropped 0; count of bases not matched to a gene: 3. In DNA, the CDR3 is TGCAGCGTTGGGGCTAGCGGGAGCTCCTACAATGAGCAGTTCTTC. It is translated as CSVGASGSSYNEQFF.

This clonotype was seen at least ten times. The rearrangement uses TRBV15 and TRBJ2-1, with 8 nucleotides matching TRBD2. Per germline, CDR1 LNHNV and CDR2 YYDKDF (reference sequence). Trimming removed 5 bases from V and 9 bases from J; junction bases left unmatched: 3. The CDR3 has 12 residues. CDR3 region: CATSPGGGEQFF. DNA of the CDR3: TGTGCCACCAGCCCCGGGGGGGGTGAGCAGTTCTTC. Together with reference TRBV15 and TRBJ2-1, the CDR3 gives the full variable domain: DAMVIQNPRYQVTQFGKPVTLSCSQTLNHNVMYWYQQKSSQAPKLLFHYYDKDFNNEADTPDNFQSRRPNTSFCFLDIRSPGLGDTAMYLCATSPGGGEQFFGPGTRLTVL.